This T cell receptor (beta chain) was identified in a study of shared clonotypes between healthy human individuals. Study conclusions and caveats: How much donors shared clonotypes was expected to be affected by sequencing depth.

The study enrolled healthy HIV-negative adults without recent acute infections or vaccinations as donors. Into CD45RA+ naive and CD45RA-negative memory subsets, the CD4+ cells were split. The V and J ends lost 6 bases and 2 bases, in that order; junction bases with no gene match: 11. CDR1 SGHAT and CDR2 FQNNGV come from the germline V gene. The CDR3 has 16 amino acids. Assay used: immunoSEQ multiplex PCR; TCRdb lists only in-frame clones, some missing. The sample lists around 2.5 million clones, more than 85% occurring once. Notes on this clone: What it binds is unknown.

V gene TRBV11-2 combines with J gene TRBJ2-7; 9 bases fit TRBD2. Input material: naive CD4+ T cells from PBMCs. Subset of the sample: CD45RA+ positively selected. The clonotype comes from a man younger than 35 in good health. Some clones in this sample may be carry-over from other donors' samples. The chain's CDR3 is CASRRISGSRTYEQYF. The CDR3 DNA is TGTGCCAGCAGGAGAATTAGCGGGAGCCGTACCTACGAGCAGTACTTC.